This TCR beta chain was recovered during a study of T cells in Graves' hyperthyroidism and ophthalmopathy. The germline V gene has CDR1 ENHRY and CDR2 SYGVKD. Trimming took 2 bases from V and 5 from J, leaving 12 bases between them. The CDR3 is made up of 14 amino acids. Amplification targeted TCR beta CDR3 regions from RNA transcripts. During a first-round RT-PCR of the TCR CDR3, the HTBI primer set was used. MiXCR was run by TCRdb on the multiplex PCR reads, yielding one entry per CDR3 protein. This table has 240,000 or so distinct CDR3 sequences, about 17% appearing once. This clonotype came up many times.

Sequencing was performed on blood. V is TRBV10-3 and J is TRBJ2-5; TRBD1 or TRBD2 may be the D gene (7 bases each). The source is a woman between 18 and 30 years old with Graves' ophthalmopathy. The CDR3 DNA reads as TGTGCCATCAGTGAGCCAGGGGGGGCGGAGACCCAGTACTTC. Amino acid sequence: CAISEPGGAETQYF.